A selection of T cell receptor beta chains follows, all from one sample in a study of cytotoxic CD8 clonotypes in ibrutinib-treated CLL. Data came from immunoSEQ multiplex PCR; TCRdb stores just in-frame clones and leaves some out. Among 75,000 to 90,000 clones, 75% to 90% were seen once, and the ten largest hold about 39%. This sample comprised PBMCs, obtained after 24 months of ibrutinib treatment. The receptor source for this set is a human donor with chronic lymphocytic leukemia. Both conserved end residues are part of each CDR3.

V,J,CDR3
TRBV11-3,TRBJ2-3,CASSPRLAGGPDTQYF
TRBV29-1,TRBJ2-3,CSVAWSDTQYF
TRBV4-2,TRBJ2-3,CASSQNGGTGTTDTQYF
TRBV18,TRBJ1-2,CASSPSTGGLLYGYTF
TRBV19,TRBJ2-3,CASSEASTDTQYF
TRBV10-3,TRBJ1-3,CATTNGVWNTIYF
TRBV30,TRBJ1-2,CAWSVQDYGYTF
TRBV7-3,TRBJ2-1,CASSLPPGGEQFF
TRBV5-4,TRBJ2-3,CASSSSGQHTQYF
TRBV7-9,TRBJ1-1,CASSFRAKNTEAFF
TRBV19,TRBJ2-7,CASSAPGQGSYEQYF
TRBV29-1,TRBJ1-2,CSVGDPRARRGYTF
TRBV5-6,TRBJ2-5,CASMLVAEYQETQYF
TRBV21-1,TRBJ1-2,CASSPGANNYGYTF
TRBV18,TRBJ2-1,CASSPRQGIYNEQFF
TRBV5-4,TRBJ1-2,CASSPGRDPYGYTF
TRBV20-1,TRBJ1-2,CSAREGQGYTF
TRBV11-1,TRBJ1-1,CASSRSRGNTEAFF
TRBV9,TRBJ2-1,CASSARTGPLQQFF
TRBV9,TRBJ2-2,CATTQGIAGELFF
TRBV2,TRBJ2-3,CASRRLADTDTQYF
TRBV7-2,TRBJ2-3,CASSFMRTDTQYF
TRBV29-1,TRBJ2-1,CSASDSRNEQFF
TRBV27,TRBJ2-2,CASSLRAVTGELFF
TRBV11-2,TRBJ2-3,CASSLATDTQYF
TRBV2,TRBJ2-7,CASQGVYEQYF
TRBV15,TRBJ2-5,CATEQGGEETQYF
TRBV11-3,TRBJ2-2,CASSLGQGATGELFF
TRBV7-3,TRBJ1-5,CASSFSRTYQPQHF
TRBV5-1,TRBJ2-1,CASSGSGTGSDDEQFF
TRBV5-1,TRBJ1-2,CASSSGQLSYTF
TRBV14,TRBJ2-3,CASSQDRRVAGGFTDTQYF
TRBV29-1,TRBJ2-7,CSVKAGGPYEQYF
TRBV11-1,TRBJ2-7,CASSLGLAYPYEQYF
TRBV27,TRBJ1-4,CASRTTGGGSNEKLFF
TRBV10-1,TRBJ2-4,CASSEEGTNIQYF
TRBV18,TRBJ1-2,CASSPRGTGDYGYTF
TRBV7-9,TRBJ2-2,CASSLYVGGQNTGELFF
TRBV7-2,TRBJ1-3,CASSLAQGVGNTIYF
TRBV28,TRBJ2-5,CATTNPGSRQETQYF
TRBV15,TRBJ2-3,CATQEGDTQYF
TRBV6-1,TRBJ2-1,CASSVQSLYNEQFF
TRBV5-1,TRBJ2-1,CASSAPGLSYNEQFF
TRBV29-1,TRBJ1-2,CSAGGANYGYTF
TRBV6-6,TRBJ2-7,CASSYSGEIFDEQYF